These 20 T cell receptor beta chains came from one sample sequenced in a study of T cells in women clearing cervical HPV infection. TCRdb's copy holds only in-frame clones and misses some; the assay was immunoSEQ multiplex PCR. This sample contains about 22,000 clones. Sequencing input: blood buffy coat. The source is a woman between 18 and 70 years old with a cervical HPV16 infection that either progressed to CIN3+ or cleared (not recorded which).

Turning to this clone: The read halts 3 residues ahead of the CDR3 end, with the missing end drawn from the germline J gene. The chain carries TRBV7-2 and TRBJ2-7; D might be TRBD2 (5 bases). This CDR3 contains 14 residues. The V gene lost 3 bases and the J gene lost 2 bases, with 11 bases spanning the gap. Germline V gene sequence: CDR1 SGHTA, CDR2 FQGNSA. CDR3 sequence reads: CASSLASRTYEQYF. The DNA read from the CDR3 is TGTGCCAGCAGCTTGGCTAGCAGAACCTACGAG.

To note about this clone: The read finishes 3 residues shy of the CDR3 end, and the germline J gene is used to complete it. This chain joins TRBV29-1 and TRBJ2-3; tentatively, D is TRBD1 (5 bases). CDR1 SQVTM and CDR2 ANQGSEA come from the germline V gene. The V gene lost 6 bases and the J gene lost 2 bases, with 18 bases spanning the gap. The CDR3 runs 15 residues. Partial CDR3 DNA: TGCAGCGTGACCTCAGGGTCCGGATACACAGATACG. It yields the protein CSVTSGSGYTDT. The entire CDR3 reads CSVTSGSGYTDTQYF.

Remarks on this clone: The CDR3 is cut off 3 residues early in the read; its end comes from the germline J gene. The chain joins TRBV3-1 (or the pseudogene TRBV3-2) to TRBJ2-5, with TRBD2 matching 8 bases. The V gene's germline CDR1 is LGHDT and CDR2 YNNKEL (reference sequence). This CDR3 comprises 14 residues. Unmatched junction bases numbered 10, after V lost 8 bases and J lost 5 bases. The covered CDR3 bases are TGTGCCAGCGATGGAGCGGGAGATATTGAGACC. Translated: CASDGAGDIET. The CDR3 in full is CASDGAGDIETQYF.

Remarks on this clone: The CDR3 end falls 3 residues outside the read, so it is completed with the germline J gene. V usage is TRBV20-1 and J usage is TRBJ2-1; TRBD2 agrees at 11 bases. The CDR3 covers 19 residues. Germline CDR1 reads DFQATT; CDR2 reads SNEGSKA (reference sequence). After removal of 6 bases from V and 0 bases from J, the junction contained 16 bases not matched to a gene. Incomplete CDR3 DNA: TGCAGTGCACCCGACCCGGGACTAGCGGTCCCGAGCTCCTACAATGAG. This codes for CSAPDPGLAVPSSYNE. The whole CDR3 region reads CSAPDPGLAVPSSYNEQFF.

The CDR3 region is CASSTSLAGGFEQYF. CDR3 DNA, as far as it was read: TGTGCCAGCAGTACCTCCCTGGCGGGAGGTTTCGAG. This chain connects TRBV5-4 to TRBJ2-7, with 8 nucleotides matching TRBD2. The sequence runs out 3 residues before the end of the CDR3; the remainder is reconstructed from the germline J gene. Germline-derived CDR1 and CDR2 are SGHNT and YYREEE (reference sequence). Trimming removed 5 bases from V and 6 bases from J; junction bases left unmatched: 13. This CDR3 contains 15 residues.

Of note for this clone: Read data end 3 residues before the CDR3 end; the end is taken from the germline J gene. The gene calls are TRBV20-1 and TRBJ1-4, with a possible D match to TRBD1 (5 bases). The CDR3 totals 15 residues. Germline V gene sequence: CDR1 DFQATT, CDR2 SNEGSKA (reference sequence). V was shortened by 6 bases and J by 7 bases, with 21 bases between the two germline ends. The CDR3 spells CSARGGGGDLEKLFF. Partial CDR3 DNA: TGCAGTGCCCGAGGCGGCGGGGGGGATCTTGAAAAA.

In the case of this clone: With the read ending 3 residues before the CDR3 end, the germline J gene is used to fill in that end. This chain links TRBV20-1 with TRBJ2-3; 7 nucleotides agree with TRBD1. The trim removed 4 bases at V and 2 bases at J, leaving 9 bases unmatched. This CDR3 has 15 residues. Germline lookup yields CDR1 DFQATT and CDR2 SNEGSKA (reference sequence). CDR3 sequence reads: CSATTGTADTDTQYF. CDR3 DNA (partial): TGCAGTGCTACGACCGGGACAGCGGACACAGATACG.

This clone counts as medium-sized by frequency. The CDR3 goes on 3 residues after the read ends, and that part is filled in from the germline J gene. This chain uses TRBV29-1 with TRBJ2-7; no firm D call. There are 11 residues in the CDR3. Trimming took off 6 bases at V and 2 bases at J, with 8 bases between the two ends. Germline V gene lookup returns CDR1 SQVTM and CDR2 ANQGSEA. The sequenced CDR3 bases are TGCAGCGTCTTCTCCGCCTACGAG. Translating it yields CSVFSAYE. The entire CDR3 protein reads CSVFSAYEQYF.

In the case of this clone: The read stops 3 residues short of the end of the CDR3; the missing end is completed from the germline J gene. This sequence joins TRBV7-2 and TRBJ1-2; no firm D call. Trimming pared 7 bases from V and 3 bases from J, leaving 18 bases between. The CDR3 has 15 amino acids. Looked up from germline, CDR1 is SGHTA and CDR2 is FQGNSA. The CDR3 DNA, read in part, is TGTGCCAGCACCCCCTCCCCCCTCCTCGACTATGGC. Translating it yields CASTPSPLLDYG. The whole CDR3 sequence is CASTPSPLLDYGYTF. The full variable domain, with the rest looked up from reference TRBV7-2 and TRBJ1-2, is GAGVSQSPSNKVTEKGKDVELRCDPISGHTALYWYRQSLGQGLEFLIYFQGNSAPDKSGLPSDRFSAERTGGSVSTLTIQRTQQEDSAVYLCASTPSPLLDYGYTFGSGTRLTVV.

Incomplete CDR3 DNA: TGTGCCAGCAGCTTTGGACTGGACAGCTACTACGAG. As protein: CASSFGLDSYYE. Given in full, the CDR3 is CASSFGLDSYYEQYF. The gene calls are TRBV5-6 and TRBJ2-7; weak D call: TRBD1 (6 bases). The read comes to an end 3 residues before the CDR3 does, leaving the germline J gene to fill in the end. CDR3 length equals 15 residues. V lost 2 bases and J 3 bases, leaving 15 bases between the germline ends. CDR1 SGHDT and CDR2 YYEEEE come from the germline V gene.

The part of the CDR3 DNA that was read is TGTGCCAGCAGCTTAGGTTCAGGGCTAGATACG. It codes for CASSLGSGLDT. In full, the CDR3 reads CASSLGSGLDTQYF. The gene calls are TRBV11-3 and TRBJ2-3, with TRBD1 as a possible D gene (5 bases). The CDR3 is cut off 3 residues early in the read; its end comes from the germline J gene. With 1 base removed from V and 5 bases from J, the gap between germline ends came to 10 bases. CDR1 and CDR2 (germline): SGHNT, YENEEA. CDR3 size: 14 residues.

A note on this clone: The CDR3 end is not reached by the read, which stops 3 residues before it; the germline J gene fills it in. The rearrangement joins TRBV5-1 to TRBJ1-2; no clear D gene. The CDR3 spans 14 residues. V dropped 2 bases and J dropped 2 bases, with 10 bases sitting between them. Germline CDR1 is SGHRS and CDR2 is YFSETQ. The CDR3: CASSFYAKNYGYTF. The CDR3 DNA, read in part, is TGCGCCAGCAGCTTCTATGCCAAGAACTATGGC.

To note about this clone: The read stops 3 residues short of the end of the CDR3; the missing end is completed from the germline J gene. The rearrangement links TRBV20-1 to TRBJ2-4; D is perhaps TRBD2 (6 bases). V was shortened by 4 bases and J by 6 bases, with 16 bases between the two germline ends. This CDR3 is built from 14 residues. CDR1 and CDR2 from the germline V gene are DFQATT and SNEGSKA (reference sequence). The part of the CDR3 DNA that was read is TGCAGTGCTAACCGGGAGCCCGGGGGAAACATT. The encoded protein is CSANREPGGNI. The whole CDR3 protein is CSANREPGGNIQYF.

As regards this clone: The CDR3 is cut off 3 residues early in the read; its end comes from the germline J gene. The chain employs TRBV5-1 and TRBJ1-3, with 8 bases matching TRBD1. Looked up from germline, CDR1 is SGHRS and CDR2 is YFSETQ. J was trimmed by 3 bases and V by 4 bases; bases with no gene match: 9. The CDR3 has 16 amino acids. The sequenced part of the CDR3 DNA is TGCGCCAGCAGCCGAGCCTCAGGGGGCAGTGGAAACACC. Its translation: CASSRASGGSGNT. The entire CDR3 sequence reads CASSRASGGSGNTIYF.

Notes on this clone: Read coverage stops 3 residues before the CDR3 terminus; the germline J gene supplies the remainder. The J gene is TRBJ1-1, the V gene TRBV7-2, with D hard to call. Germline CDR1 and CDR2: SGHTA and FQGNSA. V was clipped by 1 base and J by 3 bases, with 6 bases between them. The CDR3 contains 13 residues. CDR3 residues: CASSLEPDTEAFF. CDR3 bases read: TGTGCCAGCAGCTTAGAACCAGACACTGAA.

Worth noting for this clone: The read finishes 3 residues shy of the CDR3 end, and the germline J gene is used to complete it. This chain connects TRBV20-1 to TRBJ1-5; 8 bases map to TRBD1. CDR1 is DFQATT, CDR2 SNEGSKA, per germline (reference sequence). With 3 bases clipped from V and 2 bases from J, the junction kept 6 bases outside the gene matches. The CDR3 contains 15 residues. The CDR3 bases that were read are TGCAGTGCTAGGAGGGACAGGTCTGGCAATCAGCCC. Amino acids: CSARRDRSGNQP. The whole CDR3 protein reads CSARRDRSGNQPQHF.

With regard to this clone: Read coverage stops 3 residues before the CDR3 terminus; the germline J gene supplies the remainder. The chain combines TRBV5-1 with TRBJ1-6, with D hard to call. Trimming took 0 bases from V and 8 from J, leaving 9 bases between them. The CDR3 is 14 residues long. CDR1 and CDR2 from the germline V gene are SGHRS and YFSETQ. CDR3 sequence reads: CASSLEFTDSPLHF. The covered CDR3 bases are TGCGCCAGCAGCTTGGAGTTTACTGATTCACCC.

Turning to this clone: The DNA ends 3 residues before the CDR3 does, and the rest of the CDR3 is filled in from the germline J gene. The chain carries TRBV5-1 and TRBJ2-5, with 7 nucleotides matching TRBD1. V shed 3 bases and J 3 bases; nucleotides not matched to a gene: 2. The CDR3 loop spans 13 amino acids. CDR1 and CDR2 from the germline V gene are SGHRS and YFSETQ. The CDR3 sequence: CASSSGTEETQYF. The part of the CDR3 DNA that was read is TGCGCCAGCAGCTCCGGGACAGAAGAGACC. The whole variable domain, filled in from reference TRBV5-1 and TRBJ2-5, reads KAGVTQTPRYLIKTRGQQVTLSCSPISGHRSVSWYQQTPGQGLQFLFEYFSETQRNKGNFPGRFSGRQFSNSRSEMNVSTLELGDSALYLCASSSGTEETQYFGPGTRLLVL.

To note about this clone: The read stops 3 residues short of the end of the CDR3; the missing end is completed from the germline J gene. The gene calls are TRBV19 and TRBJ2-2; maybe TRBD1 (5 bases). CDR3 size: 14 residues. V was pared by 3 bases and J by 3 bases, with 8 bases between. CDR1 LNHDA and CDR2 SQIVND come from the germline V gene (reference sequence). The CDR3 sequence: CASSIWGDTGELFF. The CDR3 bases that were read are TGTGCCAGTAGTATCTGGGGCGACACCGGGGAG. The variable domain in full, with the rest retrieved from reference TRBV19 and TRBJ2-2, is DGGITQSPKYLFRKEGQNVTLSCEQNLNHDAMYWYRQDPGQGLRLIYYSQIVNDFQKGDIAEGYSVSREKKESFPLTVTSAQKNPTAFYLCASSIWGDTGELFFGEGSRLTVL.

Concerning this clone itself: Sequencing ends 3 residues short of the CDR3 end; the germline J gene provides the rest. This chain joins TRBV19 and TRBJ1-6; D remains unclear. Germline-derived CDR1 and CDR2 are LNHDA and SQIVND (reference sequence). The V gene lost 7 bases and the J gene lost 7 bases, with 11 bases spanning the gap. This CDR3 comprises 13 residues. CDR3 in amino acids: CASTGRGNSPLHF. CDR3 DNA, as far as it was read: TGTGCCAGTACTGGAAGAGGGAATTCACCC.